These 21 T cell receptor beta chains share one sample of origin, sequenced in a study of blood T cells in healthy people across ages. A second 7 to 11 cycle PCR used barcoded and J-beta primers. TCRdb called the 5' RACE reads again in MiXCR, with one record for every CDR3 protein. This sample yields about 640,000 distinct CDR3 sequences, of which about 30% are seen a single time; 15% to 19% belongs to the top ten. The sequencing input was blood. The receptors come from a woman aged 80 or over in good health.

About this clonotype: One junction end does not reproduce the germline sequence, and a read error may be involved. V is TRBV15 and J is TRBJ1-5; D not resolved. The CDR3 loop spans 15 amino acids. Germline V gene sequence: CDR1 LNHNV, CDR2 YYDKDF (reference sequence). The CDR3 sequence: CVTSRDLQAASPQHF. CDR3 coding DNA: TGTGTCACCAGCAGAGATTTGCAGGCCGCCAGCCCCCAGCATTTT.

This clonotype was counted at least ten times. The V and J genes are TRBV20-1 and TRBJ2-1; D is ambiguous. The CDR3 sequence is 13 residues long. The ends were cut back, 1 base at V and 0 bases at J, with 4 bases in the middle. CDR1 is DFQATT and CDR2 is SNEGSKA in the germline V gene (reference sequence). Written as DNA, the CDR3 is TGCAGTGCTAGAGCGAGCTCCTACAATGAGCAGTTCTTC. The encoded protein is CSARASSYNEQFF.

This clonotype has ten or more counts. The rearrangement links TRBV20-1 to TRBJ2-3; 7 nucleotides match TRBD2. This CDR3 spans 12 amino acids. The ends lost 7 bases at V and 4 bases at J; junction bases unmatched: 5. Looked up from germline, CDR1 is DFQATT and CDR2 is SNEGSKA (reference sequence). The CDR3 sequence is CSGRLAADTQYF. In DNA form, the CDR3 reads TGCAGTGGAAGACTAGCAGCAGATACGCAGTATTTT.

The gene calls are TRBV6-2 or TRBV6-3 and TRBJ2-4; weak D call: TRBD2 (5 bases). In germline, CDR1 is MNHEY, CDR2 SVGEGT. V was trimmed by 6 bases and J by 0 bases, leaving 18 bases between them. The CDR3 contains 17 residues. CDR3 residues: CASRALERTLAKNIQYF. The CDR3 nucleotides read TGTGCCAGCAGAGCACTGGAGCGGACCCTAGCCAAAAACATTCAGTACTTC.

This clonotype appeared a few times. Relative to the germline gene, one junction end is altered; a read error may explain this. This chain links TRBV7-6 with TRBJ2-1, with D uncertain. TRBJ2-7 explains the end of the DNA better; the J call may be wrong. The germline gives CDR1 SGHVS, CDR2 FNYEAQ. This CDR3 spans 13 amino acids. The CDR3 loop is CASSLVINNEQYF. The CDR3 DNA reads TGTGCCAGTAGCTTAGTAATCAACAATGAGCAGTACTTC.

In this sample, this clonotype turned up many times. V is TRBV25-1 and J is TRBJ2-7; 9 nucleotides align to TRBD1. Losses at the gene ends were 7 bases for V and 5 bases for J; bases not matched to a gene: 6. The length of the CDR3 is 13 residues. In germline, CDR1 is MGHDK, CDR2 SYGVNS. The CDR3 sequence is CASTGTGSHEQYF. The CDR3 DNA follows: TGTGCCAGCACCGGGACAGGGTCCCACGAGCAGTACTTC.

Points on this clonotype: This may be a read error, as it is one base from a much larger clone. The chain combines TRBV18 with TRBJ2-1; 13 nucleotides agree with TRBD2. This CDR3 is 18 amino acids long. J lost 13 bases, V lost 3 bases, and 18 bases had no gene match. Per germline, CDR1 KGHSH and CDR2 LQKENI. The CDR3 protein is CASSPRTSGGLRQETQFF. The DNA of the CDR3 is TGTGCCAGCTCACCGAGGACTAGCGGGGGCCTAAGACAGGAGACCCAGTTCTTC.

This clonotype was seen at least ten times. CDR3 residues: CSASRGFSNQPQHF. DNA for the CDR3: TGCAGTGCTAGTCGAGGTTTTAGCAATCAGCCCCAGCATTTT. This chain connects TRBV20-1 to TRBJ1-5; D remains ambiguous. CDR1 is DFQATT, CDR2 SNEGSKA, per germline (reference sequence). CDR3 length equals 14 residues. V was pared by 3 bases and J by 0 bases, with 9 bases between.

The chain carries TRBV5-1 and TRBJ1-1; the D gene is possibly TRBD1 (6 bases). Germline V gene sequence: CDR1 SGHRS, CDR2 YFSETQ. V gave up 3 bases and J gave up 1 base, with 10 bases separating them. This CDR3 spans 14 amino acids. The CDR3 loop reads CASSCSGQNTEAFF. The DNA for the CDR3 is TGCGCCAGCAGCTGCTCGGGACAGAACACTGAAGCTTTCTTT.

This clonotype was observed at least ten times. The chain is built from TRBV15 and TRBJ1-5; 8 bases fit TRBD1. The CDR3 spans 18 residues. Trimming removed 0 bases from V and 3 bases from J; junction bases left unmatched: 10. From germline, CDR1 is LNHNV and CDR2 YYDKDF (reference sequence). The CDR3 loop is CATSRDRTGLAVNQPQHF. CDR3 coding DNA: TGTGCCACCAGCAGAGACCGGACAGGGCTCGCGGTCAATCAGCCCCAGCATTTT.

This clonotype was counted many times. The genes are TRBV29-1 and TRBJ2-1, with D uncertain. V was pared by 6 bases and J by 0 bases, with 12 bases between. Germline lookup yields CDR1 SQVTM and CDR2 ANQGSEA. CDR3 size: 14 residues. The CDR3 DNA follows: TGCAGCGTCTTAAGCGCGAGCTCCTACAATGAGCAGTTCTTC. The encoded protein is CSVLSASSYNEQFF.

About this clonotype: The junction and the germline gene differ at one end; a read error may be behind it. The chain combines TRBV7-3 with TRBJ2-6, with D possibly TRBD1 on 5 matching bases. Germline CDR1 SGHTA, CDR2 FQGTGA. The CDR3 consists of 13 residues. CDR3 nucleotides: TGTGCCAGCAGCCCCTCTGGGGCCAACGTCCGGACTTTC. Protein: CASSPSGANVRTF.

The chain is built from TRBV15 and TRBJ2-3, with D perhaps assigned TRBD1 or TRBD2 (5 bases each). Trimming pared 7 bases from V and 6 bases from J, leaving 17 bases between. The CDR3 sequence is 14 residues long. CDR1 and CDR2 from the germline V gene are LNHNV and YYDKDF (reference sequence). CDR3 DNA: TGTGCCACCAAGCCGGGACCCAGGCAGGATACGCAGTATTTT. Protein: CATKPGPRQDTQYF. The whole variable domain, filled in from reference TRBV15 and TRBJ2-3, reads DAMVIQNPRYQVTQFGKPVTLSCSQTLNHNVMYWYQQKSSQAPKLLFHYYDKDFNNEADTPDNFQSRRPNTSFCFLDIRSPGLGDTAMYLCATKPGPRQDTQYFGPGTRLTVL.

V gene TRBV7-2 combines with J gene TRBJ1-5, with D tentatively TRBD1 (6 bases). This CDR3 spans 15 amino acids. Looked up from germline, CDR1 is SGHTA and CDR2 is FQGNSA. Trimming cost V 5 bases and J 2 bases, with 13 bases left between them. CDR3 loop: CASSPGGQGNQPQHF. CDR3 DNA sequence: TGTGCCAGCAGCCCCGGGGGGCAGGGCAATCAGCCCCAGCATTTT.

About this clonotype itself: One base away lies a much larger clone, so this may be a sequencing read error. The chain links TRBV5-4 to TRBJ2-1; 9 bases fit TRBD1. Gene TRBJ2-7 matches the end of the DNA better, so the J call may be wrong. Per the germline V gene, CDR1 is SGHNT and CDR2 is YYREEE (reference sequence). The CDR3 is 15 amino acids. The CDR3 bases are TGTGCCAGCAGCGAGGGACAGGGAGTGTACAATGAGCAGTACTTC. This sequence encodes CASSEGQGVYNEQYF.

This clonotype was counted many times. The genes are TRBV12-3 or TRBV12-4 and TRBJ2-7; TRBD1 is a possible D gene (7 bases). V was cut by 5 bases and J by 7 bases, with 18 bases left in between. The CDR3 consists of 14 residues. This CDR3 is CASSPSRGVGEQYF. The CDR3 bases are TGTGCCAGCAGTCCCTCCAGGGGGGTGGGGGAGCAGTACTTC.

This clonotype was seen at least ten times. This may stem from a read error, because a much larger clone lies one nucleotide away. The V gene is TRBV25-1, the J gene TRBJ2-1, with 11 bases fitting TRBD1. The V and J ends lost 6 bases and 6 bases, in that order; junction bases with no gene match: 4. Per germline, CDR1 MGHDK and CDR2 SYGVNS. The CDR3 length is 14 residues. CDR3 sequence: CASRGTGGVNEQFF. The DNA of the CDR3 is TGTGCCAGCAGGGGGACAGGGGGAGTCAATGAGCAGTTCTTC.

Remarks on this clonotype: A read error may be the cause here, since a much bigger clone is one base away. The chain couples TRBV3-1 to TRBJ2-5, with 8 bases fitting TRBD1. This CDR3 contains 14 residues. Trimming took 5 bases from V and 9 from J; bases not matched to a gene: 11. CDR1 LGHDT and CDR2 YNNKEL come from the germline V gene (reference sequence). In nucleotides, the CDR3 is TGTGCCAGCAGCGCCGGTGGACAGGGTGAGGCCCAGTACTTC. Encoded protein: CASSAGGQGEAQYF.

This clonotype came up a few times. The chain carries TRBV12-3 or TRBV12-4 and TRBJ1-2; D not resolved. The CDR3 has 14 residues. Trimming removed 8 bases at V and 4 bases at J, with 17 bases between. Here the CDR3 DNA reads TGTGCCAGCGCGACGGGGAGGGTCCTCTATGGCTACACCTTC. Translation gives CASATGRVLYGYTF.

The DNA of the CDR3 is TGCGCCAGCAGCCAAGGTACAGGGGGCGTTGATCAGCCCCAGCATTTT. Protein product: CASSQGTGGVDQPQHF. This sequence joins TRBV4-3 and TRBJ1-5; 9 bases line up with TRBD1. The junction had 6 bases not matched to a gene; V was cut back by 1 base and J by 5 bases. CDR3 length: 16 amino acids. Germline CDR1 and CDR2: LGHNA and YSLEER.

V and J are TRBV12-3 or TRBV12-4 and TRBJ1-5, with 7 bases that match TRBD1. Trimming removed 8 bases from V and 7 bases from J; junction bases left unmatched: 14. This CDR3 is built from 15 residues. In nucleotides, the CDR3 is TGTGCCAGCTCCCCTCCGGACAGGCCTGGGCAGCCCCAGCATTTT. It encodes CASSPPDRPGQPQHF.